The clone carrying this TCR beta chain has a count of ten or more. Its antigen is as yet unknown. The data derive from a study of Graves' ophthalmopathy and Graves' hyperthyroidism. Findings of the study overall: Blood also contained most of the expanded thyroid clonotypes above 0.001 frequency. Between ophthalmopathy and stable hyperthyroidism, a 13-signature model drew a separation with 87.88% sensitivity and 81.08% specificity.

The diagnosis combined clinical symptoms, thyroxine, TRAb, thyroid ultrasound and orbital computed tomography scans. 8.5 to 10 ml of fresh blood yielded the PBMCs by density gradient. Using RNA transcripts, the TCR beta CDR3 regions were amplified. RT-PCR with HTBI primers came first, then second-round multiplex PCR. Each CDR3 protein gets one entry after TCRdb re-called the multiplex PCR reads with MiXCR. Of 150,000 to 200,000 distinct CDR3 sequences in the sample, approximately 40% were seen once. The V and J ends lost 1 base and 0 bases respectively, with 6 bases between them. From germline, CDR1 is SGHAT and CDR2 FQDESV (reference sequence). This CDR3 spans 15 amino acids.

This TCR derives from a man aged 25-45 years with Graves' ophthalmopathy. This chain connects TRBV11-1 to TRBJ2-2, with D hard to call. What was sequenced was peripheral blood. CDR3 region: CASSLEWANTGELFF. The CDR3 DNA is TGTGCCAGCAGCTTAGAGTGGGCGAACACCGGGGAGCTGTTTTTT. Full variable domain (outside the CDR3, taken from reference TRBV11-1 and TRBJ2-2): EAEVAQSPRYKITEKSQAVAFWCDPISGHATLYWYRQILGQGPELLVQFQDESVVDDSQLPKDRFSAERLKGVDSTLKIQPAELGDSAMYLCASSLEWANTGELFFGEGSRLTVL.